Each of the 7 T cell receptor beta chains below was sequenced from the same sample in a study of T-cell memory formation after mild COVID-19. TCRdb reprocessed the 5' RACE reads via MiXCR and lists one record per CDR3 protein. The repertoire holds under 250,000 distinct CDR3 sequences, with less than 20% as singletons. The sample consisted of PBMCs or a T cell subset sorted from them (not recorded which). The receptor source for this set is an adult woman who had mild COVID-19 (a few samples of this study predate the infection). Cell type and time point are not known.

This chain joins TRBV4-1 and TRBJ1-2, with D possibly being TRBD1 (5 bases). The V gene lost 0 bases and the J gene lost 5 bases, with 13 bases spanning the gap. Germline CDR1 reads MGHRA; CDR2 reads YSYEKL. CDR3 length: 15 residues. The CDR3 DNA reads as TGCGCCAGCAGCCAAGATTTGACAGAAGGGTATGGCTACACCTTC. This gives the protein CASSQDLTEGYGYTF.

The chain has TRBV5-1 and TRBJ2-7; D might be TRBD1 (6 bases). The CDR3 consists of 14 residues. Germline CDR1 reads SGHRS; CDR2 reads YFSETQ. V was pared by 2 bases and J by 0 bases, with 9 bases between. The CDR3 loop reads CASSFGGHSYEQYF. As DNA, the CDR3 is TGCGCCAGCAGCTTTGGGGGCCACTCCTACGAGCAGTACTTC.

The CDR3, as DNA: TGTGCCAGCAGAAGGGGGAGCAATCAGCCCCAGCATTTT. This translates into CASRRGSNQPQHF. This rearrangement joins TRBV12-3 or TRBV12-4 to TRBJ1-5; maybe TRBD1 (6 bases). Trimming pared 6 bases from V and 1 base from J, leaving 7 bases between. This CDR3 is built from 13 residues.

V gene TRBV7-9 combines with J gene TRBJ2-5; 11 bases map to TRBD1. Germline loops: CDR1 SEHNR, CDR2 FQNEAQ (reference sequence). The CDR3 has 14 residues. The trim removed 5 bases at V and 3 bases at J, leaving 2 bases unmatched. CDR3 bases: TGTGCCAGCAGCCTGGGACAGGGGGAAGAGACCCAGTACTTC. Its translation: CASSLGQGEETQYF.

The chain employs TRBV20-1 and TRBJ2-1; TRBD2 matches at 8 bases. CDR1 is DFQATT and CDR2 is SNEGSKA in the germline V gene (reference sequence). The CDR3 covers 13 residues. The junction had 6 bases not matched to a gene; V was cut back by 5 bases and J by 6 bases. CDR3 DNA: TGCAGTGCTGCGGGACTAGTGGCCAATGAGCAGTTCTTC. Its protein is CSAAGLVANEQFF.

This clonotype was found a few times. CDR3 protein: CASSQRGGREGEQFF. The CDR3 DNA follows: TGTGCCAGCAGCCAAAGGGGTGGGCGGGAAGGAGAGCAGTTCTTC. V usage is TRBV7-3 and J usage is TRBJ2-1, with TRBD2 as a possible D gene (6 bases). The ends were cut back, 5 bases at V and 10 bases at J, with 21 bases in the middle. CDR1 SGHTA and CDR2 FQGTGA come from the germline V gene. This CDR3 has 15 residues.

The CDR3 DNA sequence: TGTGCCAGCAGTGAATGGGGCCTCTTAAGCTCCTACGAGCAGTACTTC. The encoded protein is CASSEWGLLSSYEQYF. The chain is built from TRBV25-1 and TRBJ2-7, with D possibly TRBD1 on 5 matching bases. This CDR3 region has 16 residues. From germline, CDR1 is MGHDK and CDR2 SYGVNS. V lost 1 base, J lost 0 bases, and 13 bases lay in between.